Listed below are T cell receptor beta chains from one sample, sequenced in a study of Graves' ophthalmopathy and Graves' hyperthyroidism. Using its own MiXCR run on the multiplex PCR reads, TCRdb lists one record per CDR3 protein. The table lists about 1.1 million distinct CDR3 sequences, roughly 35% of them singletons. Input material: peripheral blood or thyroid tissue (not recorded which). These receptors all come from an adult man with Graves' hyperthyroidism. Both conserved end residues are part of each CDR3. Fields, in order: CDR3 DNA, CDR3 protein, J gene, D gene, clone size, V gene. A D gene is named only where the DNA matches it firmly. The size field is filled for only some rows; it gives once, few, many or a size class.

cdr3_nt: TGTGCCAGCAGCCACGGGACAGGGCTTTACGCTTTCTTT
cdr3_aa: CASSHGTGLYAFF
j_call: TRBJ1-1
d_call: TRBD1
clone_size: -
v_call: TRBV7-9

cdr3_nt: TGTGCCATCAGTGATGGGGAAATTCAGCCCCAGCATTTT
cdr3_aa: CAISDGEIQPQHF
j_call: TRBJ1-5
d_call: -
clone_size: many
v_call: TRBV10-3

cdr3_nt: TGCGCCAGCAGCCAAGGGACAGGAGGGAGGGCTAATGAAAAACTGTTTTTT
cdr3_aa: CASSQGTGGRANEKLFF
j_call: TRBJ1-4
d_call: TRBD1
clone_size: -
v_call: TRBV4-3

cdr3_nt: TGTGCCAGCAGCCACCCGGGACCGAGGAGCTTC
cdr3_aa: CASSHPGPRSF
j_call: TRBJ2-7
d_call: -
clone_size: -
v_call: TRBV7-9

cdr3_nt: TGTGCCAGCAGCCCCGAGGGGACAGAAGTGTTTTTT
cdr3_aa: CASSPEGTEVFF
j_call: TRBJ1-4
d_call: TRBD1
clone_size: -
v_call: TRBV11-2

cdr3_nt: TGCAGTGCTAGACCCCCGGGACTAGGAGGCGGGACCCAGTACTTC
cdr3_aa: CSARPPGLGGGTQYF
j_call: TRBJ2-5
d_call: TRBD2
clone_size: many
v_call: TRBV20-1

cdr3_nt: TGTGCCAGCAGTTCCGCGGACGTGACGAGCTCTGGAAACACCATATATTTT
cdr3_aa: CASSSADVTSSGNTIYF
j_call: TRBJ1-3
d_call: -
clone_size: -
v_call: TRBV10-3

cdr3_nt: TGTGCCAGCAGTCACGGACAGGGGATCAACTATGGCTACACCTTC
cdr3_aa: CASSHGQGINYGYTF
j_call: TRBJ1-2
d_call: TRBD1
clone_size: many
v_call: TRBV27

cdr3_nt: TGTGCCATCAGTGATATGGTTCAGCCCCAGCATTTT
cdr3_aa: CAISDMVQPQHF
j_call: TRBJ1-5
d_call: -
clone_size: many
v_call: TRBV10-3

cdr3_nt: TGTGCCACCACAGACCTAGCGGACACAGATACGCAGTATTTT
cdr3_aa: CATTDLADTDTQYF
j_call: TRBJ2-3
d_call: TRBD2
clone_size: -
v_call: TRBV24-1

cdr3_nt: TGCGCCAGCAGCCAAGCCCAGGGGCCCGGGGCCAACGTCCTGACTTTC
cdr3_aa: CASSQAQGPGANVLTF
j_call: TRBJ2-6
d_call: -
clone_size: few
v_call: TRBV4-3

cdr3_nt: TGTGCCAGCAGCCCACGACAGCCCAATCAGCCCCAGCATTTT
cdr3_aa: CASSPRQPNQPQHF
j_call: TRBJ1-5
d_call: -
clone_size: many
v_call: TRBV12-3/TRBV12-4

cdr3_nt: TGTGCCAGCAGTTACTGGGGCGACGGGAACTATGGCTACACCTTC
cdr3_aa: CASSYWGDGNYGYTF
j_call: TRBJ1-2
d_call: -
clone_size: few
v_call: TRBV6-5

cdr3_nt: TGTGCCAGCAGCTCCGGGACAGGGGAGACAAACACCATATATTTT
cdr3_aa: CASSSGTGETNTIYF
j_call: TRBJ1-3
d_call: TRBD1
clone_size: few
v_call: TRBV7-2

cdr3_nt: TGTGCCAGCAGCGATAGACAACCACTGAACACCGGGGAGCTGTTTTTT
cdr3_aa: CASSDRQPLNTGELFF
j_call: TRBJ2-2
d_call: -
clone_size: few
v_call: TRBV14

cdr3_nt: TGCAGTGCTAGAGGGGACAGCGGTCAGCCCCAGCATTTT
cdr3_aa: CSARGDSGQPQHF
j_call: TRBJ1-5
d_call: TRBD1
clone_size: many
v_call: TRBV20-1

cdr3_nt: TGCGCCAGCAGCTTGGGGTGGGGAACTTCCTACGAGCAGTACTTC
cdr3_aa: CASSLGWGTSYEQYF
j_call: TRBJ2-7
d_call: -
clone_size: -
v_call: TRBV5-1

cdr3_nt: TGTGCTAGTGGTTTGGGCAGCACTGAAGCTTTCTTT
cdr3_aa: CASGLGSTEAFF
j_call: TRBJ1-1
d_call: -
clone_size: few
v_call: TRBV12-5

cdr3_nt: TGCGCCAGCAGCCGAGACAGGGGCAACCTTGAAAAACTGTTTTTT
cdr3_aa: CASSRDRGNLEKLFF
j_call: TRBJ1-4
d_call: TRBD1
clone_size: few
v_call: TRBV4-3

cdr3_nt: TGTGCCAGCAGCCAAGCGGGACAGCCGGCGATGCGGTACTTC
cdr3_aa: CASSQAGQPAMRYF
j_call: TRBJ2-7
d_call: -
clone_size: -
v_call: TRBV9

cdr3_nt: TGTGCCAGCAGTGAGGAAGGGTACGGCACTGAAGCTTTCTTT
cdr3_aa: CASSEEGYGTEAFF
j_call: TRBJ1-1
d_call: -
clone_size: many
v_call: TRBV25-1

cdr3_nt: TGTGCCAGCATTAACTCAGGGTCCACTGAAGCTTTCTTT
cdr3_aa: CASINSGSTEAFF
j_call: TRBJ1-1
d_call: -
clone_size: few
v_call: TRBV25-1

cdr3_nt: TGTGCCAGCAGTCCAGCCGGGACGGGCCCTAAACTGTTTTTT
cdr3_aa: CASSPAGTGPKLFF
j_call: TRBJ1-4
d_call: -
clone_size: few
v_call: TRBV27

cdr3_nt: TGTGCCACCGCCCGCTACACCTTC
cdr3_aa: CATARYTF
j_call: TRBJ1-2
d_call: -
clone_size: -
v_call: TRBV15

cdr3_nt: TGTGCCAGCAGCGTAGGCATCGGGGGTAATCAGCCCCAGCATTTT
cdr3_aa: CASSVGIGGNQPQHF
j_call: TRBJ1-5
d_call: -
clone_size: many
v_call: TRBV9

cdr3_nt: TGTGCCAGCAGTCTAGAGGAGGGGGCAGGTGGCTACACCTTC
cdr3_aa: CASSLEEGAGGYTF
j_call: TRBJ1-2
d_call: TRBD1
clone_size: -
v_call: TRBV7-9

cdr3_nt: TGTGCCAGCAGCTTTCGGACGGGCGCTGGAAACACCATATATTTT
cdr3_aa: CASSFRTGAGNTIYF
j_call: TRBJ1-3
d_call: -
clone_size: -
v_call: TRBV7-9

cdr3_nt: TGTGCCAGCAGCCCCCTCGGGGCAAGCAATCAGCCCCAGCATTTT
cdr3_aa: CASSPLGASNQPQHF
j_call: TRBJ1-5
d_call: -
clone_size: many
v_call: TRBV11-2

cdr3_nt: TGTGCCAGTAGGGGTCATCGAAGCTCTGGGGCCAACGTCCTGACTTTC
cdr3_aa: CASRGHRSSGANVLTF
j_call: TRBJ2-6
d_call: -
clone_size: many
v_call: TRBV19

cdr3_nt: TGTGCCAGCTCCCGGGCCAAACCCCAAGAGACCCAGTACTTC
cdr3_aa: CASSRAKPQETQYF
j_call: TRBJ2-5
d_call: -
clone_size: many
v_call: TRBV7-2

cdr3_nt: TGTGCCACCGGACTGAACACTGAAGCTTTCTTT
cdr3_aa: CATGLNTEAFF
j_call: TRBJ1-1
d_call: -
clone_size: -
v_call: TRBV2

cdr3_nt: TGTGCCAGCAGCCAGGCTGCGGGGGGCGGCGTAGTAGAGACCCAGTACTTC
cdr3_aa: CASSQAAGGGVVETQYF
j_call: TRBJ2-5
d_call: TRBD2
clone_size: few
v_call: TRBV11-2

cdr3_nt: TGTGCCAGCAGTTATCGGGGGGAGCAGTACTTC
cdr3_aa: CASSYRGEQYF
j_call: TRBJ2-7
d_call: -
clone_size: many
v_call: TRBV6-5

cdr3_nt: TGTGCCACCAGTGCCAGCAGCCGACAGGGTTCGCAAGAGACCCAGTACTTC
cdr3_aa: CATSASSRQGSQETQYF
j_call: TRBJ2-5
d_call: TRBD1
clone_size: -
v_call: TRBV24-1

cdr3_nt: TGTGCCAGCGGGAGGGGCCCGAACACTGAAGCTTTCTTT
cdr3_aa: CASGRGPNTEAFF
j_call: TRBJ1-1
d_call: -
clone_size: many
v_call: TRBV5-6

cdr3_nt: TGTGCCAGCCTAGGTGGGGCTGGAAACACCATATATTTT
cdr3_aa: CASLGGAGNTIYF
j_call: TRBJ1-3
d_call: -
clone_size: few
v_call: TRBV12-3/TRBV12-4

cdr3_nt: TGTGCCAGCAGCCTGGGACAGGGGGTCCCCCTCCACTTT
cdr3_aa: CASSLGQGVPLHF
j_call: TRBJ1-6
d_call: TRBD1
clone_size: -
v_call: TRBV2

cdr3_nt: TGTGCCAGCAGCGTACGCAGTGGCACCGGGGAGCTGTTTTTT
cdr3_aa: CASSVRSGTGELFF
j_call: TRBJ2-2
d_call: -
clone_size: many
v_call: TRBV9

cdr3_nt: TGCAGCGTTGAAGATCTACAGGGAGCGTCCTACGAGCAGTACTTC
cdr3_aa: CSVEDLQGASYEQYF
j_call: TRBJ2-7
d_call: -
clone_size: many
v_call: TRBV29-1

cdr3_nt: TGCAGCGTTGTGCATAGCCGGTACTTC
cdr3_aa: CSVVHSRYF
j_call: TRBJ2-7
d_call: -
clone_size: -
v_call: TRBV29-1

cdr3_nt: TGTGCCAGCACCCAAGGGGAGACCCAGTACTTC
cdr3_aa: CASTQGETQYF
j_call: TRBJ2-5
d_call: -
clone_size: many
v_call: TRBV5-1

cdr3_nt: TGTGCCAGCGGACAGGAGAATTCACCCCTCCACTTT
cdr3_aa: CASGQENSPLHF
j_call: TRBJ1-6
d_call: TRBD1
clone_size: once
v_call: TRBV25-1

cdr3_nt: TGTGCCAGCAACCCGACAGTTCGCTCCTACGAGCAGTACTTC
cdr3_aa: CASNPTVRSYEQYF
j_call: TRBJ2-7
d_call: -
clone_size: many
v_call: TRBV12-3/TRBV12-4

cdr3_nt: TGTGCCAGCAGCTTAAGCGTCAGGAATGAAAAACTGTTTTTT
cdr3_aa: CASSLSVRNEKLFF
j_call: TRBJ1-4
d_call: -
clone_size: many
v_call: TRBV7-9

cdr3_nt: TGTGCCAGCAGCGGAGGAGGTCCGTTTTTT
cdr3_aa: CASSGGGPFF
j_call: TRBJ2-2
d_call: -
clone_size: -
v_call: TRBV7-9

cdr3_nt: TGTGCCACCAGTGCAGGGGCAGATTCACCCCTCCACTTT
cdr3_aa: CATSAGADSPLHF
j_call: TRBJ1-6
d_call: -
clone_size: -
v_call: TRBV24-1

cdr3_nt: TGTACCAGCAGTTCCGGGAACACTGAAGCTTTCTTT
cdr3_aa: CTSSSGNTEAFF
j_call: TRBJ1-1
d_call: -
clone_size: -
v_call: TRBV28

cdr3_nt: TGTGCCAGTTCAGGCTCCTCTGGGGCCAACGTCCTGACTTTC
cdr3_aa: CASSGSSGANVLTF
j_call: TRBJ2-6
d_call: -
clone_size: many
v_call: TRBV12-3/TRBV12-4

cdr3_nt: TGCAGTGCTGGGGGTCTACAAGAGACCCAGTACTTC
cdr3_aa: CSAGGLQETQYF
j_call: TRBJ2-5
d_call: -
clone_size: -
v_call: TRBV20-1

cdr3_nt: TGCAGTGCTAGTCCCTCGGTAACCCCAAGGGAGCAGTACTTC
cdr3_aa: CSASPSVTPREQYF
j_call: TRBJ2-7
d_call: -
clone_size: many
v_call: TRBV20-1

cdr3_nt: TGTGCCAGCAGTTCGCTAGCTAGCGGGAGTCCCACTGGGTACGAGCAGTACTTC
cdr3_aa: CASSSLASGSPTGYEQYF
j_call: TRBJ2-7
d_call: TRBD2
clone_size: few
v_call: TRBV6-5

cdr3_nt: TGTGCCAGCAGCTTCGGAGGGGGCATCCAACAAGAGACCCAGTACTTC
cdr3_aa: CASSFGGGIQQETQYF
j_call: TRBJ2-5
d_call: -
clone_size: many
v_call: TRBV7-7

cdr3_nt: TGTGCCAGTAGTATAGGCGAGGTGATCGGCAATCAGCCCCAGCATTTT
cdr3_aa: CASSIGEVIGNQPQHF
j_call: TRBJ1-5
d_call: -
clone_size: many
v_call: TRBV19

cdr3_nt: TGTGCCAGCAGCCAAGTCTACGGGGACACTGAAGCTTTCTTT
cdr3_aa: CASSQVYGDTEAFF
j_call: TRBJ1-1
d_call: -
clone_size: -
v_call: TRBV14

cdr3_nt: TGTGCCAGCAGCTGGACAGGGGTCTTGCACGAGCAGTACTTC
cdr3_aa: CASSWTGVLHEQYF
j_call: TRBJ2-7
d_call: TRBD1
clone_size: -
v_call: TRBV5-1

cdr3_nt: TGTGCCAGCAGTTCACAGGGGCCCGGGGAGCTGTTTTTT
cdr3_aa: CASSSQGPGELFF
j_call: TRBJ2-2
d_call: TRBD1
clone_size: -
v_call: TRBV12-3/TRBV12-4

cdr3_nt: TGCAGCGTTGGGACAGGGCTGATCTATGGCTACACCTTC
cdr3_aa: CSVGTGLIYGYTF
j_call: TRBJ1-2
d_call: TRBD1
clone_size: -
v_call: TRBV29-1

cdr3_nt: TGTGCCACCAGCCGCAGGAGGAAGGGTGAAAAACTGTTTTTT
cdr3_aa: CATSRRRKGEKLFF
j_call: TRBJ1-4
d_call: -
clone_size: -
v_call: TRBV15